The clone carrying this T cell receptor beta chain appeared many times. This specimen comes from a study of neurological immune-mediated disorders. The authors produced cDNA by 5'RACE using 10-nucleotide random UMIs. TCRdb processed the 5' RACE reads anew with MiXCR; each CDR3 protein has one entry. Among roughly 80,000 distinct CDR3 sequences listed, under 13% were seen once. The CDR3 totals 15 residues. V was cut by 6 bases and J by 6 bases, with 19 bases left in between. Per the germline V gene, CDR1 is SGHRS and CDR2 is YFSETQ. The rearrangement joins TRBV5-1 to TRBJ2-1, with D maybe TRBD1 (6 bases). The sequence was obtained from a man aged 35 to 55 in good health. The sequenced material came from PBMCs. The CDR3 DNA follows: TGCGCCAGCAACGTACAGGGCCTGGTCTCCAATGAGCAGTTCTTC. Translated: CASNVQGLVSNEQFF.